This TCR beta chain was identified during a study of CD8+CD57+ T cells in acquired aplastic anemia. Germline V gene sequence: CDR1 SGHAT, CDR2 FQNNGV. The V end lost 8 bases, the J end lost 1 base, and 16 bases lay between the germline ends. The CDR3 loop spans 15 amino acids. Researchers used genomic DNA as the template to profile TCR beta VDJ and CDR3. MiXCR, run by TCRdb on the reads, gives a single entry per CDR3 protein. This sample carries around 250,000 distinct CDR3 sequences, roughly 82% of them seen once, and the ten largest clones take 40% to 55%. For sequencing, patients were chosen who had shown expansion of CD8+CD57+ cells by flow cytometry.

The source is a human donor with aplastic anemia. Sequencing was carried out using sorted CD4+, CD8+, or CD8+CD57+ T cells (not recorded which) from PBMCs. The chain joins TRBV11-2 to TRBJ2-3, with D maybe TRBD2 (5 bases). CDR3: CASGPKRERTDTQYF. CDR3 sequence (DNA): TGTGCCAGCGGCCCCAAGAGGGAGCGCACAGATACGCAGTATTTT.